The next 17 T cell receptor beta chains were all read from a single sample in a study of beta chain features in type 1 diabetes. The study's findings and limits: Moderate but significant shortening of TCRB CDR3s was recorded in all four CD4+ subsets from Type 1 diabetes patients.

The antigens of these receptors remain unknown. Reverse transcription of all isolated RNA meant that expressed TCRB transcripts were sequenced. Clones were read by immunoSEQ multiplex PCR, and TCRdb kept only the in-frame ones, dropping some. In the table there are approximately 260,000 clones, around 20% of which are singletons. The sequencing input was naive CD4+ T cells from blood. The receptors here all came from a woman aged 40 to 50 with type 1 diabetes.

This clone was picked up a small number of times. This sequence joins TRBV28 and TRBJ1-2; 7 bases align to TRBD1. This CDR3 has 15 residues. V lost 5 bases and J lost 0; bases outside the gene matches: 6. In germline, CDR1 is MDHEN, CDR2 SYDVKM. The CDR3 nucleotides are TGTGCCAGCAGTCCAGGGGACAGCTCTAACTATGGCTACACCTTC. This translates into CASSPGDSSNYGYTF.

This sequence joins TRBV18 and TRBJ1-1, with 7 positions matching TRBD1. CDR1 is KGHSH, CDR2 LQKENI, per germline. The V and J ends lost 9 bases and 3 bases, in that order; junction bases with no gene match: 7. CDR3 length equals 13 residues. The CDR3 DNA reads TGTGCCAGTACAGGGGTGGAGGACACTGAAGCTTTCTTT. It is translated as CASTGVEDTEAFF.

This clone has a handful of counts. V usage is TRBV5-1 and J usage is TRBJ2-7, with D unclear. The CDR3 runs 14 residues. In germline, CDR1 is SGHRS, CDR2 YFSETQ. Trimming removed 0 bases from V and 2 bases from J, with 9 bases in between. CDR3 nucleotide sequence: TGCGCCAGCAGCTTGGAGGCAGGCACCTACGAGCAGTACTTC. Protein product: CASSLEAGTYEQYF.

This clone was recorded a few times. The rearrangement links TRBV10-3 to TRBJ2-1; 7 bases map to TRBD2. The CDR3 has 18 residues. Germline V gene data show CDR1 as ENHRY and CDR2 as SYGVKD. J gave up 3 bases and V 0 bases, and 11 bases lay outside the gene matches. The CDR3 nucleotides are TGTGCCATCAGTGAGTCGCGAGGACTAGGGAGGGGCTACAATGAGCAGTTCTTC. Its translation is CAISESRGLGRGYNEQFF.

The rearrangement uses TRBV5-1 and TRBJ2-4, with a tentative D call TRBD1 (6 bases). This CDR3 spans 14 amino acids. V was clipped by 3 bases and J by 7 bases, with 14 bases between them. CDR1 and CDR2 (germline): SGHRS, YFSETQ. The CDR3 nucleotides are TGCGCCAGCAGCTCCTGGACAGTCCGGAACATTCAGTACTTC. This translates into CASSSWTVRNIQYF.

Only a few counts were recorded for this clone. The V and J genes are TRBV2 and TRBJ2-2; possible D gene TRBD1, 5 bases. There are 14 residues in the CDR3. Trimming shortened V by 6 bases and J by 0 bases, and 8 bases separated the two germline ends. Germline V gene sequence: CDR1 SNHLY, CDR2 FYNNEI. CDR3 bases: TGTGCCAGCAGAACAGGCACGAACACCGGGGAGCTGTTTTTT. Translated: CASRTGTNTGELFF.

This clone was counted a few times. CDR3 loop: CASRVQGIDEQFF. The CDR3 DNA follows: TGTGCCAGTAGGGTACAGGGTATAGATGAGCAGTTCTTC. The chain uses TRBV19 and TRBJ2-1, with D maybe TRBD1 (6 bases). The germline V gene encodes CDR1 LNHDA and CDR2 SQIVND (reference sequence). This CDR3 is 13 amino acids long. Trimming shortened V by 6 bases and J by 8 bases, and 14 bases separated the two germline ends.

The chain employs TRBV5-4 and TRBJ1-1; perhaps TRBD1 as D (6 bases). The CDR3 has 15 amino acids. V was pared by 3 bases and J by 3 bases, with 15 bases between. The germline CDR1 and CDR2 sequences are SGHNT and YYREEE (reference sequence). The CDR3 loop is CASSSGALRDTEAFF. The CDR3 DNA reads TGTGCCAGCAGCTCAGGGGCATTGAGGGACACTGAAGCTTTCTTT.

This clone appeared a few times. The V and J genes are TRBV7-9 and TRBJ1-2; D gene unclear. The CDR3 sequence is 14 residues long. V lost 5 bases to trimming and J lost 6 bases, with 16 bases between them. Germline V gene lookup returns CDR1 SEHNR and CDR2 FQNEAQ (reference sequence). CDR3 DNA sequence: TGTGCCAGCAGCCACTCCCGACGGGAAGATGGCTACACCTTC. Protein sequence: CASSHSRREDGYTF.

This clone was found a few times. The V gene is TRBV7-6, the J gene TRBJ2-5, with TRBD1 matching over 9 bases. The CDR3 runs 15 residues. Germline CDR1 and CDR2: SGHVS and FNYEAQ. J was trimmed by 4 bases and V by 5 bases; bases with no gene match: 8. CDR3 in amino acids: CASSTGTGRAETQYF. The CDR3 DNA sequence: TGTGCCAGCAGCACAGGGACAGGGAGGGCAGAGACCCAGTACTTC.

V and J are TRBV6-5 and TRBJ2-1; 7 bases match TRBD1. The CDR3 runs to 12 residues. Per germline, CDR1 MNHEY and CDR2 SVGAGI. Losses at the gene ends were 4 bases for V and 12 bases for J; bases not matched to a gene: 6. Here the CDR3 reads CASSSPTGWQFF. In nucleotides, the CDR3 is TGTGCCAGCAGTTCCCCGACAGGGTGGCAGTTCTTC.

The chain combines TRBV4-2 with TRBJ2-7, with 10 nucleotides matching TRBD1. This CDR3 region has 14 residues. V lost 4 bases and J lost 6; bases outside the gene matches: 6. Germline V gene lookup returns CDR1 LGHNA and CDR2 YNFKEQ. The CDR3 coding sequence is TGTGCCAGCAGCCGGGGGACAGGGGAGGGCGAGCAGTACTTC. This encodes CASSRGTGEGEQYF.

V and J are TRBV4-2 and TRBJ2-7; D perhaps matches TRBD2 (5 bases). Germline V gene sequence: CDR1 LGHNA, CDR2 YNFKEQ. The CDR3 is 12 amino acids. Between the trimmed V and J ends, which lost 4 bases and 6 bases, there was a span of 10 bases. The CDR3 is CASSLKLGEQYF. In nucleotides, the CDR3 is TGTGCCAGCAGCCTCAAACTAGGCGAGCAGTACTTC.

V usage is TRBV30 and J usage is TRBJ2-2; 12 bases map to TRBD2. Germline V gene sequence: CDR1 GTSNPN, CDR2 SVGIG (reference sequence). The junction had 3 bases not matched to a gene; V was cut back by 2 bases and J by 5 bases. The CDR3 is made up of 15 amino acids. This CDR3 reads CAWSPGLAGTGELFF. The CDR3 DNA sequence: TGTGCCTGGAGTCCCGGACTAGCGGGAACCGGGGAGCTGTTTTTT.

This chain links TRBV18 with TRBJ1-5, with D tentatively TRBD1 (6 bases). The V end was cut by 1 base, the J end by 6 bases, with 19 bases between. The CDR3 runs to 17 residues. The germline V gene encodes CDR1 KGHSH and CDR2 LQKENI. The CDR3: CASSPQDVGGAGQPQHF. In DNA, the CDR3 is TGTGCCAGCTCACCACAGGATGTCGGGGGGGCGGGTCAGCCCCAGCATTTT.

This clone was counted between two and nine times. V and J are TRBV7-2 and TRBJ2-3; 8 bases agree with TRBD1. The length of the CDR3 is 13 residues. The germline CDR1 and CDR2 sequences are SGHTA and FQGNSA. J was trimmed by 15 bases and V by 3 bases; bases with no gene match: 11. CDR3: CASSFIRTGSGYF. CDR3 nucleotide sequence: TGTGCCAGCAGCTTTATTAGGACAGGGAGTGGATATTTT.

This clone turned up a few times. The chain is built from TRBV19 and TRBJ1-5; no clear D gene. Germline CDR1 and CDR2: LNHDA and SQIVND (reference sequence). V shed 7 bases and J shed 1 base, with 14 bases lying between them. This CDR3 spans 15 amino acids. CDR3 protein: CASTGRGRSNQPQHF. The CDR3 DNA reads as TGTGCCAGTACGGGCCGCGGGAGAAGCAATCAGCCCCAGCATTTT.